The entry that follows covers one TCR beta chain sequence. This sample was taken from a study of blood T cell repertoires in COVID-19. Across the study: Nucleic acid was either cDNA or gDNA, and it came from T cells, B-cell-depleted T cells, or PBMCs.

CDR3 size: 14 residues. V was shortened by 5 bases and J by 4 bases, with 14 bases between the two germline ends. Germline V gene data show CDR1 as MNHEY and CDR2 as SMNVEV (reference sequence). The table came from immunoSEQ multiplex PCR; TCRdb's copy has only in-frame clones and leaves some out. The data hold about 90,000 clones, with 88% observed a single time. The V call is TRBV27, the J call TRBJ1-2; D possibly corresponds to TRBD1 (6 bases). Sequencing was carried out using peripheral blood. The receptor was derived from a man in his 60s with acute or convalescent COVID-19. The CDR3 coding sequence is TGTGCCAGCAGTCCAAGACAGGCGGGCTATGGCTACACCTTC. Encoded protein: CASSPRQAGYGYTF.